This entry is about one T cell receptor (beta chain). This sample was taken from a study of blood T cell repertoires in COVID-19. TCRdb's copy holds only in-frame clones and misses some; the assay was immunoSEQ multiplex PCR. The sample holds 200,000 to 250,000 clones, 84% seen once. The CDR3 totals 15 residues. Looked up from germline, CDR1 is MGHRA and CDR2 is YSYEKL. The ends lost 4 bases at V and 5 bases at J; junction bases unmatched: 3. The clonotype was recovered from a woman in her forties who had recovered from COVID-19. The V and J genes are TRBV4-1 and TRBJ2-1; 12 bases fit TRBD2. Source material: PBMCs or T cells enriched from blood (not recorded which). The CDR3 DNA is TGCGCCAGCAGCCGACTAGCGGGAGACCACAATGAGCAGTTCTTC. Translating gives CASSRLAGDHNEQFF.